The entry below describes one T cell receptor (beta chain). The TRB cDNA libraries were prepared by 5' RACE with UMI labels. Each CDR3 protein gets one entry in TCRdb, which reprocessed the 5' RACE reads and gives no DNA. The data show about 90,000 distinct CDR3 sequences, and the top ten clones hold roughly 1.1%. The sample comes from a study of CXCR3-negative and CXCR3-positive naive CD8 T cells. Germline CDR1 SQVTM, CDR2 ANQGSEA. The CDR3 runs 14 residues. Naivety in CD8+ T cells corresponded to a CD45RO-CCR7+CD27+CD95- phenotype. This clonotype was sampled from a human donor in good health. Some clones in this sample may be carry-over from other donors' samples. The sequencing sample was made of naive CXCR3- CD8+ T cells from blood. Subset specified: CD45RO-CCR7+CD27+CD95- naive CD8+ T cells lacking CXCR3 (TNR3-). This chain links TRBV29-1 with TRBJ2-2; the D call of TRBD2 rests on TCRdb alone, since no DNA is present to check it. Here the CDR3 reads CSVDGGAGTGGLFF.